The 32 T cell receptor beta chains listed next were all sequenced from one sample in a study of shared clonotypes between healthy human individuals. Produced via immunoSEQ multiplex PCR; TCRdb's table is partial and in-frame only. The sample carries some 500,000 clones, approximately 79% recorded once. The specimen was PBMCs. These receptors were collected from a middle-aged woman in good health. Some clones in this sample may be carry-over from other donors' samples.

With regard to this clone: In the same sample, other DNA sequences code for this CDR3. CDR3 nucleotides: TGTGCCAGCAGTGAAGAGACCCAGTACTTC. It is translated as CASSEETQYF. The chain employs TRBV25-1 and TRBJ2-5, with D unclear. This CDR3 has 10 amino acids. Trimming took 2 bases from V and 5 from J, leaving 0 bases between them. CDR1 MGHDK and CDR2 SYGVNS come from the germline V gene.

The chain uses TRBV30 and TRBJ2-7; 8 nucleotides match TRBD1. Trimming removed 2 bases from V and 4 bases from J; junction bases left unmatched: 10. The CDR3 consists of 15 residues. The V gene's germline CDR1 is GTSNPN and CDR2 SVGIG (reference sequence). CDR3 sequence: CAWSTRTGNRYEQYF. CDR3 coding DNA: TGTGCCTGGAGTACCCGGACAGGGAATCGTTACGAGCAGTACTTC.

This clone was picked up a small number of times. This sequence joins TRBV5-1 and TRBJ1-1; D is undetermined. Germline lookup yields CDR1 SGHRS and CDR2 YFSETQ. The CDR3 covers 13 residues. With 1 base removed from V and 2 bases from J, the gap between germline ends came to 6 bases. The CDR3 is CASSLQDNTEAFF. The CDR3, as DNA: TGCGCCAGCAGCTTGCAGGATAACACTGAAGCTTTCTTT.

The chain employs TRBV11-2 and TRBJ2-1; D call uncertain. The V end lost 3 bases, the J end lost 6 bases, and 15 bases lay between the germline ends. The CDR3 runs to 15 residues. Germline CDR1 reads SGHAT; CDR2 reads FQNNGV. CDR3 coding DNA: TGTGCCAGCAGCTTCGGAGTAGCATGGAGCAATGAGCAGTTCTTC. It encodes CASSFGVAWSNEQFF.

The V gene is TRBV28, the J gene TRBJ2-7; maybe TRBD1 (6 bases). CDR3 size: 15 residues. Trimming took 4 bases from V and 0 from J, leaving 13 bases between them. Germline V lookup: CDR1 MDHEN, CDR2 SYDVKM. In DNA, the CDR3 is TGTGCCAGCAGTTCTGGGACACCCGCCTCCTACGAGCAGTACTTC. Amino acid sequence: CASSSGTPASYEQYF.

This clone showed up just once. This chain connects TRBV18 to TRBJ2-7; 8 nucleotides line up with TRBD1. The CDR3 consists of 16 residues. Germline V gene data show CDR1 as KGHSH and CDR2 as LQKENI. Trimming took 3 bases from V and 2 from J; bases not matched to a gene: 9. CDR3 sequence: CASSPQQGATTYEQYF. The DNA of the CDR3 is TGTGCCAGCTCACCTCAGCAGGGGGCAACCACCTACGAGCAGTACTTC.

The rearrangement joins TRBV27 to TRBJ1-1; D is ambiguous. CDR1 is MNHEY, CDR2 SMNVEV, per germline (reference sequence). This CDR3 is 14 amino acids long. V gave up 2 bases and J gave up 1 base, with 8 bases separating them. The CDR3 sequence is CASSLMFPNTEAFF. CDR3 DNA: TGTGCCAGCAGTTTAATGTTCCCGAACACTGAAGCTTTCTTT.

The chain joins TRBV28 to TRBJ2-2, with TRBD2 matching 8 bases. The CDR3 loop spans 16 amino acids. V trimming: 2 bases; J trimming: 2 bases; junction bases outside the gene matches: 4. CDR1 is MDHEN, CDR2 SYDVKM, per germline. CDR3 residues: CASSLPGLVNTGELFF. For the CDR3, the DNA is TGTGCCAGCAGTTTACCGGGACTAGTAAACACCGGGGAGCTGTTTTTT.

The J gene is TRBJ2-1, the V gene TRBV15, with 9 bases lining up with TRBD1. The germline V gene has CDR1 LNHNV and CDR2 YYDKDF (reference sequence). V lost 8 bases and J lost 1; bases outside the gene matches: 12. The CDR3 runs to 17 residues. CDR3 residues: CATGTGSLSESYNEQFF. The CDR3 DNA sequence: TGTGCCACCGGGACAGGGAGCCTTAGCGAATCCTACAATGAGCAGTTCTTC.

The sample holds a few counts of this clone. The rearrangement links TRBV9 to TRBJ1-1; unclear D gene. Germline V lookup: CDR1 SGDLS, CDR2 YYNGEE. The CDR3 consists of 14 residues. Trimming left V 2 bases short and J 4 bases short, with 12 bases between. CDR3 coding DNA: TGTGCCAGCAGCGTCGCCCCGGGGAGCACTGAAGCTTTCTTT. This gives the protein CASSVAPGSTEAFF. Supplemented by reference TRBV9 and TRBJ1-1, the full variable domain reads DSGVTQTPKHLITATGQRVTLRCSPRSGDLSVYWYQQSLDQGLQFLIQYYNGEERAKGNILERFSAQQFPDLHSELNLSSLELGDSALYFCASSVAPGSTEAFFGQGTRLTVV.

The chain employs TRBV11-2 and TRBJ2-5; a possible D gene is TRBD2 (7 bases). V was pared by 5 bases and J by 2 bases, with 18 bases between. The CDR3 totals 16 residues. Germline CDR1 and CDR2: SGHAT and FQNNGV. The CDR3 nucleotides read TGTGCCAGCAGCGCTAGGGGGGGACTATTACAAGAGACCCAGTACTTC. Its translation is CASSARGGLLQETQYF.

This chain uses TRBV28 with TRBJ1-1; 7 bases map to TRBD1. The germline V gene encodes CDR1 MDHEN and CDR2 SYDVKM. V lost 3 bases and J lost 1; bases outside the gene matches: 8. The CDR3 runs to 16 residues. As DNA, the CDR3 is TGTGCCAGCAGTTTTGGTGCCGGGACAGCGAACACTGAAGCTTTCTTT. This sequence encodes CASSFGAGTANTEAFF.

This chain uses TRBV5-1 with TRBJ2-1, with D perhaps assigned TRBD1 or TRBD2 (5 bases each). The ends were cut back, 5 bases at V and 6 bases at J, with 21 bases in the middle. The germline gives CDR1 SGHRS, CDR2 YFSETQ. The CDR3 has 16 residues. The CDR3 loop reads CASRSTGTLGPNEQFF. DNA of the CDR3: TGCGCCAGCAGGTCTACCGGGACGCTGGGTCCCAATGAGCAGTTCTTC.

The chain joins TRBV7-2 to TRBJ1-1, with TRBD1 matching 7 bases. The CDR3 consists of 15 residues. The germline gives CDR1 SGHTA, CDR2 FQGNSA. J gave up 4 bases and V 5 bases, and 10 bases lay outside the gene matches. CDR3 residues: CASSLPETGITEAFF. The CDR3 DNA reads as TGTGCCAGCAGCCTCCCCGAGACAGGGATCACTGAAGCTTTCTTT. The variable domain in full, completed from reference TRBV7-2 and TRBJ1-1, reads GAGVSQSPSNKVTEKGKDVELRCDPISGHTALYWYRQSLGQGLEFLIYFQGNSAPDKSGLPSDRFSAERTGGSVSTLTIQRTQQEDSAVYLCASSLPETGITEAFFGQGTRLTVV.

The rearrangement uses TRBV11-2 and TRBJ2-1, with 9 bases aligning to TRBD2. With 5 bases clipped from V and 4 bases from J, the junction kept 3 bases outside the gene matches. This CDR3 spans 14 amino acids. Germline CDR1 and CDR2: SGHAT and FQNNGV. The DNA for the CDR3 is TGTGCCAGCAGCCAGACTAGCGGTTACAATGAGCAGTTCTTC. Protein: CASSQTSGYNEQFF.

The J gene is TRBJ2-1, the V gene TRBV19; D may correspond to TRBD1 or TRBD2 (6 bases each). Germline assignment: CDR1 LNHDA and CDR2 SQIVND (reference sequence). V was pared by 3 bases and J by 5 bases, with 17 bases between. CDR3 size: 16 residues. The CDR3 loop is CASSMPGAYSDNEQFF. CDR3 coding DNA: TGTGCCAGTAGTATGCCGGGGGCCTACTCGGACAATGAGCAGTTCTTC.

This sequence joins TRBV25-1 and TRBJ1-2; 7 nucleotides agree with TRBD1. CDR1 and CDR2 from the germline V gene are MGHDK and SYGVNS. The ends lost 5 bases at V and 8 bases at J; junction bases unmatched: 14. This CDR3 has 15 residues. The CDR3 coding sequence is TGTGCCAGCAGTCCAACCCCGGACAGGCGTGGCGGCTACACCTTC. The encoded protein is CASSPTPDRRGGYTF.

The rearrangement uses TRBV30 and TRBJ1-2, with D tentatively TRBD1 (5 bases). Germline-derived CDR1 and CDR2 are GTSNPN and SVGIG (reference sequence). V was clipped by 3 bases and J by 2 bases, with 13 bases between them. The CDR3 loop spans 14 amino acids. CDR3 nucleotide sequence: TGTGCCTGGAGGCCGGGACGAAGGAACTATGGCTACACCTTC. Translation: CAWRPGRRNYGYTF.

This clone was observed a single time. The rearrangement joins TRBV7-9 to TRBJ1-5; 9 bases line up with TRBD1. This CDR3 has 15 amino acids. Trimming cost V 1 base and J 6 bases; bases outside gene matches: 4. Germline values: CDR1 SEHNR, CDR2 FQNEAQ (reference sequence). The CDR3 region has the DNA TGTGCCAGCAGCTTAGGACAGGGGGGGAGTCAGCCCCAGCATTTT. Amino acids: CASSLGQGGSQPQHF.

The chain uses TRBV2 and TRBJ2-2; D uncertain. From germline, CDR1 is SNHLY and CDR2 FYNNEI. V was clipped by 8 bases and J by 5 bases, with 12 bases between them. CDR3 length: 13 residues. CDR3 bases: TGTGCCAGCTTTAGTGTTGGGACCGGGGAGCTGTTTTTT. It translates to CASFSVGTGELFF.

The gene calls are TRBV5-6 and TRBJ1-3; no definite D call. V was trimmed by 2 bases and J by 0 bases, leaving 9 bases between them. Germline CDR1 SGHDT, CDR2 YYEEEE. The CDR3 consists of 15 residues. CDR3 in amino acids: CASSFSGYSGNTIYF. The CDR3 DNA is TGTGCCAGCAGCTTCTCGGGATACTCTGGAAACACCATATATTTT.

The chain couples TRBV29-1 to TRBJ2-5; 10 bases map to TRBD2. This CDR3 has 14 residues. V gave up 5 bases and J gave up 7 bases; unmatched junction bases: 10. Germline CDR1 SQVTM, CDR2 ANQGSEA. CDR3 sequence reads: CSVLSSGSGGTQYF. The CDR3 coding sequence is TGCAGCGTTCTCTCTAGCGGGAGTGGAGGGACCCAGTACTTC.

This clone has more than one count but fewer than ten. The rearrangement joins TRBV5-1 to TRBJ2-3; D is ambiguous. V lost 2 bases and J 3 bases, leaving 7 bases between the germline ends. This CDR3 contains 13 residues. The V gene's germline CDR1 is SGHRS and CDR2 YFSETQ. In nucleotides, the CDR3 is TGCGCCAGCAGCTTCGATTTTACAGATACGCAGTATTTT. Protein product: CASSFDFTDTQYF.

This clone was recorded only once. The J gene is TRBJ1-5, the V gene TRBV6-1, with D possibly matching TRBD1 (5 bases). Trimming pared 4 bases from V and 11 bases from J, leaving 24 bases between. Germline V lookup: CDR1 MNHNS, CDR2 SASEGT. This CDR3 comprises 16 residues. The CDR3: CASSVAPQGNFQSQHF. The CDR3 nucleotides are TGTGCCAGCAGTGTCGCGCCCCAGGGTAATTTTCAATCCCAGCATTTT.

The V gene is TRBV6-1, the J gene TRBJ2-1; 9 bases map to TRBD1. CDR1 is MNHNS and CDR2 is SASEGT in the germline V gene. Unmatched junction bases numbered 1, after V lost 6 bases and J lost 1 base. CDR3 length equals 14 residues. CDR3 coding DNA: TGTGCCAGCAGGGGGACAGGGTCCTACAATGAGCAGTTCTTC. Encoded protein: CASRGTGSYNEQFF.

Points on this clone: At one end the junction does not follow the germline gene, possibly because of a read error. The chain carries TRBV7-9 and TRBJ2-5, with a tentative D call TRBD1 (6 bases). The germline V gene has CDR1 SEHNR and CDR2 FQNEAQ (reference sequence). This CDR3 region has 17 residues. Here the CDR3 reads CASSLPTWAGDEETRYF. CDR3 sequence (DNA): TGTGCCAGCAGCCTCCCGACTTGGGCAGGGGATGAAGAGACCCGGTACTTC.

Only a few counts were recorded for this clone. This sequence joins TRBV28 and TRBJ1-5, with D tentatively TRBD1 (6 bases). The CDR3 totals 17 residues. From germline, CDR1 is MDHEN and CDR2 SYDVKM. Trimming took 3 bases from V and 2 from J, leaving 17 bases between them. For the CDR3, the DNA is TGTGCCAGCAGTTTTACAGGGCGGAATGGTGGCAATCAGCCCCAGCATTTT. Translation gives CASSFTGRNGGNQPQHF.

The chain has TRBV27 and TRBJ2-5, with D unresolved. Germline assignment: CDR1 MNHEY and CDR2 SMNVEV (reference sequence). With 1 base removed from V and 4 bases from J, the gap between germline ends came to 7 bases. The CDR3 has 13 amino acids. The CDR3 protein is CASSLWSAETQYF. DNA of the CDR3: TGTGCCAGCAGTTTATGGTCGGCAGAGACCCAGTACTTC.

This clone was picked up a small number of times. The gene calls are TRBV5-4 and TRBJ2-7; a weak D match, TRBD2 (6 bases). CDR1 and CDR2 from the germline V gene are SGHNT and YYREEE (reference sequence). The CDR3 loop spans 16 amino acids. Trimming removed 4 bases at V and 1 base at J, with 18 bases between. The CDR3 spells CASSVEGSRGSYEQYF. CDR3 sequence (DNA): TGTGCCAGCAGCGTGGAGGGGTCGAGAGGGTCCTACGAGCAGTACTTC.

This clone has only one observation. V is TRBV5-4 and J is TRBJ2-3; no clear D. The CDR3 is 16 amino acids. V shed 1 base and J shed 4 bases, with 16 bases lying between them. CDR1 SGHNT and CDR2 YYREEE come from the germline V gene (reference sequence). The CDR3 protein is CASSLYGTPVADTQYF. CDR3 nucleotides: TGTGCCAGCAGCTTGTACGGCACCCCAGTGGCAGATACGCAGTATTTT.

The CDR3 DNA is TGTGCCTGGAAAGACGCGGAGACCCAGTACTTC. Residues: CAWKDAETQYF. V is TRBV30 and J is TRBJ2-5; D is ambiguous. The germline CDR1 and CDR2 sequences are GTSNPN and SVGIG (reference sequence). The CDR3 totals 11 residues. V lost 4 bases and J 5 bases, leaving 8 bases between the germline ends.

The chain links TRBV5-4 to TRBJ1-5; 9 positions agree with TRBD1. This CDR3 is 15 amino acids long. Losses at the gene ends were 4 bases for V and 6 bases for J; bases not matched to a gene: 8. Germline values: CDR1 SGHNT, CDR2 YYREEE (reference sequence). The CDR3 loop reads CASSQGTGLGQPQHF. CDR3 coding DNA: TGTGCCAGCAGCCAAGGGACAGGGTTGGGTCAGCCCCAGCATTTT.